The following is a TCR beta chain sequence with its context. The antigen it binds to is not known. There are no base qualities to consult, and no much larger clone falls within one base. These data belong to a study of intratumoral heterogeneity in liver cancer. Study-wide context: Across the full approximately 15-patient cohort, most patients were male and the median age was 63 years. The study combined RNA-seq, DNA sequencing, TCR-seq and SNP array data from multiple regions of hepatocellular carcinoma specimens to study intratumor heterogeneity. A total of some 74 multiregional samples from roughly 14 HCC patients, consisting of 50 to 55 tumoral and some 20 adjacent nontumoral regions, were included in the overall cohort. Study-wide conclusions, independent of this receptor: TCR sequencing was reported to confirm the RNA-seq-based estimates of regional differences in tumor-infiltrating lymphocyte burden. In each sequenced patient, significantly more unique T-cell clonal expansions were found in tumor region a than in region b. Within each sequenced patient, no significant difference in overall T cell clonality was found between tumor regions. The authors acknowledged a relatively low patient number and under-sampled tumor-infiltrating lymphocyte representation as limitations.

Samples with the label H were taken from distinct, geographically separated regions of the hepatocellular carcinoma nodule. Every patient had early-stage hepatocellular carcinoma and received no therapy prior to surgical resection. None of the sampled areas showed macroscopic evidence of necrosis or hemorrhage. TCR sequencing (ImmunoSeq) was performed on multiple regions from a couple of patients. Frozen tissue samples from resection were taken at least 1 cm away from one another. The DNeasy blood and tissue kit was used to extract genomic DNA from bulk tissue. TCR beta chain CDR3 regions were sequenced from genomic DNA using the immunoSEQ assay. Rearranged VDJ segments were amplified with primers that anneal to V and J segments. On the authors' methods: Clonality and richness metrics were computed with the ImmunoSeq Analyzer software. To find clones with differing abundance between regions, Fisher's exact test was applied together with a beta-binomial method for extra stringency. TCRdb re-hosts the immuneACCESS table, in-frame sequences only. Its copies lack some clones; in the studies checked, an unresolved V gene accounts for under half of them, and the cause for the rest is not known. V and J calls plus clone size are reproduced from that table; the DNA served to infer D and trimming. The sample yields 6,600 or so clones; approximately 60% were counted once. The ten largest clones capture more than 11% of the sample.

Clipping removes 3 bases from V and 2 bases from J, with 5 as the unmatched junction base count. The CDR3 sequence holds 14 residues, the cysteine and phenylalanine included. The DNA shown is the 42-base CDR3, in frame from base 1. From the germline V gene (reference sequence), CDR1 is DFQATT and CDR2 is SNEGSKA. The clonotype comes from a man between 65 and 79 years old with hepatocellular carcinoma. Recombination connected TRBV20-1 to TRBJ2-5, and 8 junctional nucleotides match TRBD2. The sequences come from tumor tissue, collected before any cancer treatment. The CDR3 has the sequence CSASERGKQETQYF. The nucleotide sequence is TGCAGTGCTAGTGAGCGGGGGAAACAAGAGACCCAGTACTTC.